This T cell receptor (beta chain) comes out of a study of cytomegalovirus exposure and HLA in healthy donors. CDR1 is SGHTA, CDR2 FQGTGA, per germline. Unmatched junction bases numbered 5, after V lost 5 bases and J lost 5 bases. The CDR3 is made up of 14 amino acids. 60 Vbeta and 13 Jbeta primers were used in PCR. The protocol was immunoSEQ multiplex PCR, while the TCRdb copy is restricted to in-frame clones and leaves out a portion. The profile covers about 120,000 clones, with around three quarters appearing a single time and more than 1% taken by the ten largest. The specimen was PBMCs. This TCR came from a female donor in good health and CMV-seronegative. This chain links TRBV7-3 with TRBJ2-5; 10 positions agree with TRBD1. As DNA, the CDR3 is TGTGCCAGCAGCCTGACAGGGGGCACGGAGACCCAGTACTTC. This codes for CASSLTGGTETQYF.